A selection of T cell receptor beta chains follows, all from one sample in a study of blood T cells in healthy people across ages. A single record per CDR3 protein comes from TCRdb applying MiXCR to the 5' RACE reads. The profile covers about 780,000 distinct CDR3 sequences, with 35% to 50% appearing a single time and around 18% taken by the ten largest. Material for sequencing was blood. These receptors all stem from a man older than 75 in good health. Both conserved end residues are part of each CDR3. D genes are given only for firm matches. Size tells how often a clone was seen (once, few, many) or the class of an expanded clone, and some rows leave it out.

j_call	clone_size	d_call	v_call	cdr3_aa	cdr3_nt
TRBJ2-5	many	TRBD2	TRBV15	CATSSGELGLAGDPETQYF	TGTGCCACCAGCAGTGGGGAACTCGGACTAGCGGGAGACCCAGAGACCCAGTACTTC
TRBJ2-1	many	-	TRBV29-1	CSEKRTENSEQFF	TGCAGCGAAAAGAGGACGGAAAACAGTGAGCAGTTCTTC
TRBJ2-1	few	TRBD2	TRBV27	CASSPTSGIGEQFF	TGTGCCAGCAGTCCAACTAGCGGGATTGGTGAGCAGTTCTTC
TRBJ2-7	-	TRBD2	TRBV28	CASSLPPTPGLAGNSYEQYF	TGTGCCAGCAGCCTACCCCCCACTCCGGGACTAGCGGGGAACTCCTACGAGCAGTACTTC
TRBJ1-2	-	-	TRBV7-9	CASSLLLQFYTF	TGTGCCAGCAGCTTACTTTTACAATTCTACACCTTC
TRBJ1-2	-	-	TRBV19	CATEKTTNYGYTF	TGTGCCACCGAGAAGACAACAAACTATGGCTACACCTTC
TRBJ2-1	few	-	TRBV9	CASSPLLIGGYNEQFF	TGTGCCAGCAGCCCCCTACTTATCGGGGGATACAATGAGCAGTTCTTC
TRBJ2-7	few	TRBD1	TRBV28	CASSPDRGRDEQYF	TGTGCCAGCAGTCCTGACAGGGGGCGCGACGAGCAGTACTTC
TRBJ2-3	-	TRBD2	TRBV30	CAWSVLRLAESTDTQYF	TGTGCCTGGAGTGTACTCCGGCTAGCGGAAAGCACAGATACGCAGTATTTT
TRBJ2-2	-	-	TRBV5-1	CASSLNEANTGELFF	TGCGCCAGCAGCTTAAACGAGGCGAACACCGGGGAGCTGTTTTTT
TRBJ2-1	-	TRBD2	TRBV29-1	CSVETSPGGDQFF	TGCAGCGTTGAGACATCCCCGGGAGGAGACCAGTTCTTC
TRBJ2-3	-	TRBD2	TRBV20-1	CSAPGTSGSRTDTQYF	TGCAGTGCTCCGGGGACTAGCGGGAGTCGCACAGATACGCAGTATTTT
TRBJ2-3	-	-	TRBV12-3/TRBV12-4	CASTEQSLSTDTQYF	TGTGCCAGCACGGAGCAGAGCCTTAGCACAGATACGCAGTATTTT
TRBJ2-1	few	TRBD2	TRBV4-3	CASSQGAGGVGNEQFF	TGCGCCAGCAGCCAAGGGGCGGGAGGGGTAGGGAATGAGCAGTTCTTC
TRBJ2-7	few	-	TRBV7-2	CASSLGLRTIGEQYF	TGTGCCAGCAGCTTAGGACTACGGACAATCGGCGAGCAGTACTTC
TRBJ2-3	few	-	TRBV11-1	CASSLTTRGTDTQYF	TGTGCCAGCAGCTTAACGACGAGAGGTACAGATACGCAGTATTTT
TRBJ2-1	-	-	TRBV20-1	CSANRVTGRAEQFF	TGCAGTGCCAATAGGGTGACAGGACGGGCTGAGCAGTTCTTC
TRBJ2-5	many	-	TRBV5-5	CASSFGTQETQYF	TGTGCCAGCAGCTTTGGGACACAAGAGACCCAGTACTTC
TRBJ2-1	-	TRBD2	TRBV29-1	CSVVAGGLDEQFF	TGCAGCGTTGTGGCGGGGGGGCTTGATGAGCAGTTCTTC
TRBJ2-7	-	-	TRBV6-6	CASTNGVGGYEQYF	TGTGCCAGCACCAACGGGGTCGGAGGCTACGAGCAGTACTTC
TRBJ1-2	many	-	TRBV15	CATSSGIGYGYTF	TGTGCCACCAGCTCTGGGATAGGCTATGGCTACACCTTC
TRBJ2-7	many	-	TRBV10-3	CAISAGGPYNEQYF	TGTGCCATCAGTGCGGGGGGCCCCTACAATGAGCAGTACTTC
TRBJ1-2	-	TRBD1	TRBV7-9	CVSSLRYGQANYGYTF	TGTGTCAGCAGCCTCCGCTATGGACAGGCTAACTATGGCTACACCTTC
TRBJ1-6	few	TRBD1	TRBV7-2	CASSRDRGNSPLHF	TGTGCCAGCAGCCGTGACAGGGGAAATTCACCCCTCCACTTT
TRBJ2-4	-	-	TRBV12-3/TRBV12-4	CASSPLRETLAKNIQYF	TGTGCCAGCAGCCCCCTCAGGGAGACTCTAGCCAAAAACATTCAGTACTTC
TRBJ2-3	-	TRBD1	TRBV27	CASSSTGITDTQYF	TGTGCCAGCAGTTCGACAGGGATCACAGATACGCAGTATTTT
TRBJ2-1	-	-	TRBV7-2	CASSIRGAHNEQFF	TGTGCCAGCAGCATCAGGGGGGCCCACAATGAGCAGTTCTTC
TRBJ1-1	-	-	TRBV4-3	CASRQVKAWGTEAFF	TGCGCCAGCAGACAAGTCAAAGCATGGGGCACTGAAGCTTTCTTT
TRBJ1-5	few	TRBD1	TRBV7-2	CASSNRQGNQPQHF	TGTGCCAGCAGCAACCGACAGGGTAATCAGCCCCAGCATTTT
TRBJ1-2	once	TRBD1	TRBV4-2	CASSSGGQLEYYGYTF	TGTGCCAGCAGCTCAGGGGGACAGTTGGAATACTATGGCTACACCTTC
TRBJ1-1	few	TRBD1	TRBV5-1	CASSILTGGNTEAFF	TGCGCCAGCAGCATTTTAACAGGGGGCAACACTGAAGCTTTCTTT
TRBJ2-7	few	TRBD1	TRBV12-3/TRBV12-4	CASRTSGTGLEQYF	TGTGCCAGCAGAACCTCCGGGACAGGGCTCGAGCAGTACTTC
TRBJ2-1	-	-	TRBV14	CASSQIPLTASYNEQFF	TGTGCCAGCAGCCAAATCCCGCTGACTGCCTCCTACAATGAGCAGTTCTTC
TRBJ1-6	-	-	TRBV27	CASSSLLQGFDNSPLHF	TGTGCCAGCAGTTCTCTCTTACAGGGATTTGATAATTCACCCCTCCACTTT
TRBJ1-2	-	-	TRBV12-3/TRBV12-4	CASRPGTQRGGYTF	TGTGCCAGCAGGCCCGGGACTCAAAGGGGTGGCTACACCTTC
TRBJ2-7	-	TRBD2	TRBV29-1	CSVEGLAGNYEQYF	TGCAGCGTTGAAGGACTAGCAGGGAACTACGAGCAGTACTTC
TRBJ2-1	-	TRBD1	TRBV11-1	CASRDPRQGVSNEQFF	TGTGCCAGCAGGGACCCCCGACAGGGGGTAAGCAATGAGCAGTTCTTC
TRBJ2-3	-	-	TRBV27	CASSPGGGPSTDTQYF	TGTGCCAGCAGTCCCGGGGGAGGCCCTAGCACAGATACGCAGTATTTT
TRBJ1-5	few	-	TRBV4-3	CASSQDTGSNQPQHF	TGCGCCAGCAGCCAGGATACAGGGAGTAATCAGCCCCAGCATTTT
TRBJ2-5	-	-	TRBV10-3	CAISESNSQETQYF	TGTGCCATCAGTGAGTCTAACTCGCAAGAGACCCAGTACTTC
TRBJ2-7	few	-	TRBV11-1	CASSFGVSGPYEQYF	TGTGCCAGCAGCTTCGGGGTGAGCGGCCCCTACGAGCAGTACTTC
TRBJ2-1	-	TRBD2	TRBV7-2	CASRLNPTPTSGVEQFF	TGTGCCAGCAGGTTAAACCCTACCCCTACTAGCGGTGTTGAGCAGTTCTTC
TRBJ1-1	-	-	TRBV29-1	CSVGSPAGNTEAFF	TGCAGCGTTGGCAGTCCGGCGGGCAACACTGAAGCTTTCTTT
TRBJ2-3	few	-	TRBV28	CASSRSRVADTQYF	TGTGCCAGCAGCCGGTCCCGAGTGGCAGATACGCAGTATTTT
TRBJ2-7	-	-	TRBV12-3/TRBV12-4	CASRIDQGHEQYF	TGTGCCAGCAGAATCGACCAAGGTCACGAGCAGTACTTC
TRBJ2-1	-	-	TRBV4-3	CASSQETPYNEQFF	TGCGCCAGCAGCCAAGAGACCCCATACAATGAGCAGTTCTTC
TRBJ2-5	few	-	TRBV20-1	CSASLQGGSRETQYF	TGCAGTGCTAGCCTCCAGGGGGGAAGTAGGGAGACCCAGTACTTC
TRBJ2-1	-	-	TRBV5-1	CASSVIAGFNEQFF	TGCGCCAGCAGCGTGATCGCGGGTTTTAATGAGCAGTTCTTC
TRBJ2-4	-	-	TRBV6-2/TRBV6-3	CASSYDSVTDIQYF	TGTGCCAGCAGTTACGATTCGGTAACGGACATTCAGTACTTC
TRBJ2-1	-	-	TRBV12-3/TRBV12-4	CASTIFRSGNNEQFF	TGTGCCAGCACCATATTTCGGAGCGGAAACAATGAGCAGTTCTTC
TRBJ2-7	-	TRBD1	TRBV20-1	CSAMDGTVNSYEQYF	TGCAGTGCTATGGACGGGACAGTTAATTCCTACGAGCAGTACTTC
TRBJ2-1	-	-	TRBV7-2	CASSSRTLRGQFF	TGTGCCAGCAGCTCCCGGACTCTCCGCGGGCAGTTCTTC